These 21 T cell receptor beta chains were all obtained from the same sample, sequenced in a study of beta chain features in type 1 diabetes. TCRB transcripts that were expressed got sequenced, as all of the isolated RNA had been reverse transcribed. Generated by immunoSEQ multiplex PCR, the TCRdb table keeps only in-frame clones and is missing some. The table lists 240,000 or so clones, roughly 30% of them singletons. The sample taken for sequencing was central memory CD4+ T cells from blood. The receptors were gathered from a young man in good health.

This clone came up a few times. V and J are TRBV30 and TRBJ1-2; no reliable D call. Germline CDR1 and CDR2: GTSNPN and SVGIG (reference sequence). V shed 0 bases and J shed 6 bases, with 8 bases lying between them. The CDR3 extends over 12 amino acids. CDR3 loop: CAWSVRLDGYTF. DNA for the CDR3: TGTGCCTGGAGTGTACGATTGGATGGCTACACCTTC.

V and J are TRBV29-1 and TRBJ2-1; D is possibly TRBD2 (7 bases). Per the germline V gene, CDR1 is SQVTM and CDR2 is ANQGSEA. The CDR3 runs 12 residues. The CDR3 DNA sequence: TGCACCGGGGGGCAGATCTACAATGAGCAGTTCTTC. Encoded protein: CTGGQIYNEQFF.

CDR3 coding DNA: TGTGCCAGCAGCTTGGCCAGCGGGGTTGAGCAGTACTTC. Translation gives CASSLASGVEQYF. The chain couples TRBV7-2 to TRBJ2-7; 7 positions match TRBD2. Germline-derived CDR1 and CDR2 are SGHTA and FQGNSA. V lost 3 bases, J lost 7 bases, and 6 bases stayed unmatched. This CDR3 comprises 13 residues.

The chain couples TRBV7-9 to TRBJ2-3; perhaps TRBD2 as D (6 bases). Between the trimmed V and J ends, which lost 7 bases and 2 bases, there was a span of 13 bases. CDR3 length equals 14 residues. Per germline, CDR1 SEHNR and CDR2 FQNEAQ (reference sequence). CDR3 in amino acids: CASTLAGSTDTQYF. DNA for the CDR3: TGTGCCAGCACCCTTGCGGGGTCCACAGATACGCAGTATTTT.

This clone was observed a handful of times. This chain links TRBV2 with TRBJ2-5; possible D gene TRBD2, 7 bases. CDR1 and CDR2 (germline): SNHLY, FYNNEI. The germline V and J ends were trimmed by 8 bases and 5 bases, with 21 bases remaining between them. The CDR3 sequence is 15 residues long. The CDR3 reads CASGGGGTFSETQYF. The CDR3 DNA is TGTGCCAGCGGCGGGGGCGGTACTTTCTCCGAGACCCAGTACTTC.

This clone was seen more than once but under ten times. The gene calls are TRBV7-2 and TRBJ2-1, with a tentative D call TRBD2 (6 bases). Trimming took 4 bases from V and 5 from J, leaving 15 bases between them. The CDR3 has 15 residues. Germline values: CDR1 SGHTA, CDR2 FQGNSA. CDR3: CASSSEGRGHNEQFF. The CDR3, as DNA: TGTGCCAGCAGCTCCGAGGGGCGGGGCCACAATGAGCAGTTCTTC.

In its sample, this clone was seen many times. This chain uses TRBV5-4 with TRBJ2-1; D gene uncertain. Trimming removed 4 bases at V and 3 bases at J, with 14 bases between. The CDR3 sequence is 15 residues long. Germline V lookup: CDR1 SGHNT, CDR2 YYREEE (reference sequence). DNA for the CDR3: TGTGCCAGCAGCCCCGACTTAATGAACTACAATGAGCAGTTCTTC. This codes for CASSPDLMNYNEQFF.

In this sample, this clone turned up many times. The CDR3 DNA reads as TGTGCCAGCAAGGGAAGAGGCCAGCTCACAGATACGCAGTATTTT. Protein product: CASKGRGQLTDTQYF. V and J are TRBV2 and TRBJ2-3; D gene uncertain. Trimming left V 7 bases short and J 2 bases short, with 16 bases between. The CDR3 has 15 residues. Germline lookup yields CDR1 SNHLY and CDR2 FYNNEI. Using reference TRBV2 and TRBJ2-3 for the parts outside the CDR3, the full variable domain is EPEVTQTPSHQVTQMGQEVILRCVPISNHLYFYWYRQILGQKVEFLVSFYNNEISEKSEIFDDQFSVERPDGSNFTLKIRSTKLEDSAMYFCASKGRGQLTDTQYFGPGTRLTVL.

A word on this clone: The sample carries other DNA sequences with the same CDR3. The rearrangement links TRBV30 to TRBJ1-1; D unresolved. The CDR3 is 12 residues long. V lost 1 base, J lost 4 bases, and 7 bases lay in between. CDR1 and CDR2 from the germline V gene are GTSNPN and SVGIG (reference sequence). The CDR3 protein is CAWSGSSTEAFF. CDR3 sequence (DNA): TGTGCCTGGAGTGGGAGTAGCACTGAAGCTTTCTTT.

This clone was seen ten or more times. The rearrangement links TRBV9 to TRBJ1-2; D remains unclear. V shed 0 bases and J shed 2 bases, with 8 bases lying between them. Germline CDR1 reads SGDLS; CDR2 reads YYNGEE. The length of the CDR3 is 14 residues. CDR3 nucleotide sequence: TGTGCCAGCAGCGTAGCTCGGGAGAACTATGGCTACACCTTC. It encodes CASSVARENYGYTF. Filled out from reference TRBV9 and TRBJ1-2, the complete variable domain reads DSGVTQTPKHLITATGQRVTLRCSPRSGDLSVYWYQQSLDQGLQFLIQYYNGEERAKGNILERFSAQQFPDLHSELNLSSLELGDSALYFCASSVARENYGYTFGSGTRLTVV.

The V and J genes are TRBV15 and TRBJ1-2; 9 bases map to TRBD1. The trim removed 0 bases at V and 7 bases at J, leaving 3 bases unmatched. Germline V gene data show CDR1 as LNHNV and CDR2 as YYDKDF (reference sequence). There are 14 residues in the CDR3. CDR3 DNA: TGTGCCACCAGCAGAGAGGACAGGGGCGGTGGCTACACCTTC. Encoded protein: CATSREDRGGGYTF.

The chain recombines TRBV4-2 with TRBJ1-2; 8 nucleotides line up with TRBD1. V gave up 4 bases and J gave up 4 bases; unmatched junction bases: 17. The CDR3 has 18 amino acids. CDR1 LGHNA and CDR2 YNFKEQ come from the germline V gene. This chain's CDR3 is CASSPLPGRTGGSYGYTF. DNA for the CDR3: TGTGCCAGCAGCCCCCTCCCGGGGCGTACAGGGGGTAGCTATGGCTACACCTTC.

The V and J genes are TRBV15 and TRBJ2-1; D call uncertain. CDR1 is LNHNV and CDR2 is YYDKDF in the germline V gene (reference sequence). The V end lost 0 bases, the J end lost 2 bases, and 5 bases lay between the germline ends. The CDR3 is 14 residues long. The CDR3 is CATSRDRAYNEQFF. Here the CDR3 DNA reads TGTGCCACCAGCAGAGATCGGGCCTACAATGAGCAGTTCTTC. Based on the CDR3 plus reference TRBV15 and TRBJ2-1, the full variable domain is DAMVIQNPRYQVTQFGKPVTLSCSQTLNHNVMYWYQQKSSQAPKLLFHYYDKDFNNEADTPDNFQSRRPNTSFCFLDIRSPGLGDTAMYLCATSRDRAYNEQFFGPGTRLTVL.

The V and J genes are TRBV4-2 and TRBJ2-3, with D unresolved. This CDR3 contains 15 residues. The germline CDR1 and CDR2 sequences are LGHNA and YNFKEQ. V was cut by 1 base and J by 1 base, with 9 bases left in between. The CDR3 region is CASSQGSRGTDTQYF. DNA for the CDR3: TGTGCCAGCAGCCAAGGGTCAAGGGGCACAGATACGCAGTATTTT.

J is TRBJ2-7 and V is TRBV28; TRBD2 aligns across 9 bases. This CDR3 spans 16 amino acids. Germline V gives CDR1 MDHEN, CDR2 SYDVKM. V dropped 5 bases and J dropped 4; count of bases not matched to a gene: 12. The CDR3 region is CASSVPSSGKGYEQYF. CDR3 DNA sequence: TGTGCCAGCAGTGTCCCCTCTAGCGGGAAGGGGTACGAGCAGTACTTC.

About this clone: This sample also contains other DNA sequences that code for the same CDR3. V usage is TRBV2 and J usage is TRBJ2-7, with D possibly TRBD1 on 6 matching bases. The CDR3 contains 13 residues. The germline gives CDR1 SNHLY, CDR2 FYNNEI. V lost 6 bases to trimming and J lost 1 base, with 10 bases between them. CDR3 DNA: TGTGCCAGCAGACAAACAGGGTCCTACGAGCAGTACTTC. Protein sequence: CASRQTGSYEQYF.

The chain links TRBV19 to TRBJ2-7; no definite D call. Germline values: CDR1 LNHDA, CDR2 SQIVND (reference sequence). This CDR3 has 13 residues. V dropped 5 bases and J dropped 3 bases, with 11 bases sitting between them. CDR3 coding DNA: TGTGCCAGTAGTTTTAAGGGTGGCTACGAGCAGTACTTC. Amino acids: CASSFKGGYEQYF.

This rearrangement joins TRBV30 to TRBJ2-5; D possibly corresponds to TRBD1 (6 bases). CDR3 length: 15 amino acids. CDR1 GTSNPN and CDR2 SVGIG come from the germline V gene (reference sequence). V was trimmed by 4 bases and J by 1 base, leaving 16 bases between them. CDR3 residues: CAWKKHGQSQETQYF. In nucleotides, the CDR3 is TGTGCCTGGAAAAAGCATGGACAGAGCCAAGAGACCCAGTACTTC. Together with reference TRBV30 and TRBJ2-5, the CDR3 gives the full variable domain: SQTIHQWPATLVQPVGSPLSLECTVEGTSNPNLYWYRQAAGRGLQLLFYSVGIGQISSEVPQNLSASRPQDRQFILSSKKLLLSDSGFYLCAWKKHGQSQETQYFGPGTRLLVL.

V usage is TRBV1 and J usage is TRBJ2-1; the table calls TRBD2, which could not be checked here. TRBV1 is listed as a pseudogene. The CDR3 contains 15 residues. In DNA, the CDR3 is TGCACCAGCAGCCTATTCCTAGCGGATTACAATGAGCAGTTCTTC. It encodes CTSSLFLADYNEQFF.

The V and J genes are TRBV7-2 and TRBJ2-5, with D possibly being TRBD2 (5 bases). The CDR3 contains 16 residues. Germline-derived CDR1 and CDR2 are SGHTA and FQGNSA. V lost 2 bases, J lost 4 bases, and 17 bases lay in between. CDR3 protein: CASSLNSDYNIETQYF. The CDR3 coding sequence is TGTGCCAGCAGCTTAAACTCCGACTACAACATAGAGACCCAGTACTTC.

There are a few counts of this clone. A far larger clone is only one base removed, so a read error is likely. V is TRBV30 and J is TRBJ2-7; no clear D. Germline values: CDR1 GTSNPN, CDR2 SVGIG (reference sequence). Trimming shortened V by 3 bases and J by 4 bases, and 10 bases separated the two germline ends. CDR3 length: 12 residues. CDR3 in amino acids: CAWRVRLYEQYF. Here the CDR3 DNA reads TGTGCCTGGAGGGTACGGCTTTACGAGCAGTACTTC.